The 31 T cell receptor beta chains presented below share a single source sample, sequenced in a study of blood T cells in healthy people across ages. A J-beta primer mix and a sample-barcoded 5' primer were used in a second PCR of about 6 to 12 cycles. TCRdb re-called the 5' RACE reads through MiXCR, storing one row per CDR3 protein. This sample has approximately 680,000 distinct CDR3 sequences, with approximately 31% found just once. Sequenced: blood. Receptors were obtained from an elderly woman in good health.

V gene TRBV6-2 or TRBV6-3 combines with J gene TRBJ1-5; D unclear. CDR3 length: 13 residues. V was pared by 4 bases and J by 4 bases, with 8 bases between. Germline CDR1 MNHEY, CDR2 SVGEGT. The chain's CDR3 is CASSSAINQPQHF. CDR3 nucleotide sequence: TGTGCCAGCAGTTCCGCGATAAATCAGCCCCAGCATTTT.

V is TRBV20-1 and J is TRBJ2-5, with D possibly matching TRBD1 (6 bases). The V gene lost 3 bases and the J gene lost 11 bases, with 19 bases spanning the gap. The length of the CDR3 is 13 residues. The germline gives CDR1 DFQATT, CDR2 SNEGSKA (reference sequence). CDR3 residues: CSARKEIEGEQYF. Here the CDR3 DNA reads TGCAGTGCTAGGAAAGAAATAGAGGGGGAGCAGTACTTC.

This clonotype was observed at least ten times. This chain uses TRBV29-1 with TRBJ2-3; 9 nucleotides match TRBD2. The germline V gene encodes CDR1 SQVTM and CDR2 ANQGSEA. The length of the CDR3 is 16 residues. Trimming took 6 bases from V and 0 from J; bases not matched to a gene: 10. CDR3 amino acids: CSVAGTSRTSTDTQYF. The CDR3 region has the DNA TGCAGCGTAGCCGGGACTAGCAGAACTAGCACAGATACGCAGTATTTT.

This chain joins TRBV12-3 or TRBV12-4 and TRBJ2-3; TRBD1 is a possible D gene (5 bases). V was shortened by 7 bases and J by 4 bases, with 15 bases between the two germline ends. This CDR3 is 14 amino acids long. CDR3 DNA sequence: TGTGCCAGCACCACTGAAAGGGGTTCAGATACGCAGTATTTT. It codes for CASTTERGSDTQYF.

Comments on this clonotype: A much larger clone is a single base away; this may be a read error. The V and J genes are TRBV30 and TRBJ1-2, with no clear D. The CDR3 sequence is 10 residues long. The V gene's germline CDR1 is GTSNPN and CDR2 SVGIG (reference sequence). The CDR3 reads CARRRVGYTF. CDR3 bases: TGTGCCCGGAGAAGAGTTGGCTACACCTTC.

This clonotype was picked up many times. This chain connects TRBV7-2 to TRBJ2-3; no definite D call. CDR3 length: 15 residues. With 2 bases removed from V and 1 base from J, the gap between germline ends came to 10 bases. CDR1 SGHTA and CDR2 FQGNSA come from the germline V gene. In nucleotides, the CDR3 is TGTGCCAGCAGCTTACCTCGTCCCCGCACAGATACGCAGTATTTT. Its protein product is CASSLPRPRTDTQYF.

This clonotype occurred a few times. As DNA, the CDR3 is TGTGCCAGCAGCTTTGCGGGCATAACTAACACTGAAGCTTTCTTT. This encodes CASSFAGITNTEAFF. The chain uses TRBV7-8 and TRBJ1-1; no clear D gene. The V gene lost 3 bases and the J gene lost 2 bases, with 13 bases spanning the gap. Germline-derived CDR1 and CDR2 are SGHVS and FQNEAQ. The CDR3 runs to 15 residues.

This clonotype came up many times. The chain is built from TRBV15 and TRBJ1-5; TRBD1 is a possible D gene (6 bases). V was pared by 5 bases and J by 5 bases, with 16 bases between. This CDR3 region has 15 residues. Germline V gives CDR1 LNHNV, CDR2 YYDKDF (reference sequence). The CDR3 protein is CATSRGGLLDQPQHF. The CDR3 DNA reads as TGTGCCACCAGCCGGGGGGGCCTCTTGGATCAGCCCCAGCATTTT.

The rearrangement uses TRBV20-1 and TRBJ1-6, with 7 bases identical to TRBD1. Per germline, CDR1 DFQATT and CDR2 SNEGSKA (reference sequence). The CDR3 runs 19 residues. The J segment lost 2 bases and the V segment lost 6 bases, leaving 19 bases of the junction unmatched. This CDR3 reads CSAPNTKYRQGAYNSPLHF. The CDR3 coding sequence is TGCAGTGCCCCGAACACAAAATATAGACAGGGAGCCTATAATTCACCCCTCCACTTT.

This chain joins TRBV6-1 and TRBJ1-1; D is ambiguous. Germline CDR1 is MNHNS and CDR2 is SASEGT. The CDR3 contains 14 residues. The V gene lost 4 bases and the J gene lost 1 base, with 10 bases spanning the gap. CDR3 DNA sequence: TGTGCCAGCAGTGCCCACGATCGGAACACTGAAGCTTTCTTT. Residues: CASSAHDRNTEAFF.

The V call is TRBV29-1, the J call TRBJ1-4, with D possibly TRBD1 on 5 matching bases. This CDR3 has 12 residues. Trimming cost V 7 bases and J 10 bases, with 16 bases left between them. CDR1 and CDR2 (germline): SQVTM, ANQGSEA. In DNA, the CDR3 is TGCAGCGCCTGGACAAAGGATGGAAAACTGTTTTTT. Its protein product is CSAWTKDGKLFF.

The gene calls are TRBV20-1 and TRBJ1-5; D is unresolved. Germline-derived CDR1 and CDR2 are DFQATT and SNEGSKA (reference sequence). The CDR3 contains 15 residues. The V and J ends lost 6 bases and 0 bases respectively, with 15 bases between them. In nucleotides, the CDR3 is TGCAGTGCCTTCTCGTCGTCTGATAGCAATCAGCCCCAGCATTTT. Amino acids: CSAFSSSDSNQPQHF.

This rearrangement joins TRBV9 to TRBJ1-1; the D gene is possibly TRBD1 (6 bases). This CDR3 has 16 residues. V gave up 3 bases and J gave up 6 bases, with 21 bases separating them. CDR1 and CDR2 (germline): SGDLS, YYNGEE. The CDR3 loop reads CASSEGGSTGAAEAFF. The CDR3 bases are TGTGCCAGCAGCGAGGGTGGTTCGACGGGGGCCGCTGAAGCTTTCTTT.

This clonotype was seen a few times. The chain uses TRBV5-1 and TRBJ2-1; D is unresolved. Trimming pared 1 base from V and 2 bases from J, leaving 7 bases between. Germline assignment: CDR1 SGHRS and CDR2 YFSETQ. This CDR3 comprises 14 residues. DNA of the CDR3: TGCGCCAGCAGCTTGCTGGCGGCCTACAATGAGCAGTTCTTC. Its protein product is CASSLLAAYNEQFF.

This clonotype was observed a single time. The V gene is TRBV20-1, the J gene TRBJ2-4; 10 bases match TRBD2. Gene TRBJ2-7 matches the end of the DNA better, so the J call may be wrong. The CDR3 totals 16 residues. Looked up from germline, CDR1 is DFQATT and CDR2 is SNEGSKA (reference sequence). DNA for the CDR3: TGCAGTGCCCGGGGGACCCTACTAGCGGGACTGAACGAGCAGTACTTC. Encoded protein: CSARGTLLAGLNEQYF.

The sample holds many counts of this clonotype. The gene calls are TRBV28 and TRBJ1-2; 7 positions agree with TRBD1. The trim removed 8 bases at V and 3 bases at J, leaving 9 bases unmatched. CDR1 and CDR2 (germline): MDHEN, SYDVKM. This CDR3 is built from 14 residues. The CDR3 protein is CASSQGGFDYGYTF. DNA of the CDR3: TGTGCCAGCTCCCAGGGGGGGTTCGACTATGGCTACACCTTC.

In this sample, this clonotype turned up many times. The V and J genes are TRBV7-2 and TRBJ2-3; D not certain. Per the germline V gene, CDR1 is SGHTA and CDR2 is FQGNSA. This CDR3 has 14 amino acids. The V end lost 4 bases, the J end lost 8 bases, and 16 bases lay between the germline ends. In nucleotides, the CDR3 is TGTGCCAGCAGCTCCGGCTATGGAAGAGGTACGCAGTATTTT. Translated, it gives CASSSGYGRGTQYF.

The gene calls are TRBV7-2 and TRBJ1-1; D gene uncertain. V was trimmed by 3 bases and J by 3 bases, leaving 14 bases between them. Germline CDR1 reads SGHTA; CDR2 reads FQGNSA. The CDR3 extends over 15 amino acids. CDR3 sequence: CASSLGKIGDTEAFF. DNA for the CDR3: TGTGCCAGCAGCTTGGGGAAAATCGGGGACACTGAAGCTTTCTTT. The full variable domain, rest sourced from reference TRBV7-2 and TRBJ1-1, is GAGVSQSPSNKVTEKGKDVELRCDPISGHTALYWYRQSLGQGLEFLIYFQGNSAPDKSGLPSDRFSAERTGGSVSTLTIQRTQQEDSAVYLCASSLGKIGDTEAFFGQGTRLTVV.

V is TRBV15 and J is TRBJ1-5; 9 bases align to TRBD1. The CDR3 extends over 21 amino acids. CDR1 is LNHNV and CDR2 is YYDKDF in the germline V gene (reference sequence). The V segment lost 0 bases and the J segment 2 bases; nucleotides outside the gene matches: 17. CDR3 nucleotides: TGTGCCACCAGCAGAGATGGGGTGGGACAGGGTAGGATGGGAGGCAATCAGCCCCAGCATTTT. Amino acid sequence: CATSRDGVGQGRMGGNQPQHF.

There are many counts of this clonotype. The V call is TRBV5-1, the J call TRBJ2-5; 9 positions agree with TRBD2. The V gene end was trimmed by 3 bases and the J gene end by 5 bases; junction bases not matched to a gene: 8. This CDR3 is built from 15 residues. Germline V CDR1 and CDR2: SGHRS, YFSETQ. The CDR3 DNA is TGCGCCAGCAGCTCCTGGGGACTAGCCGAGGAGACCCAGTACTTC. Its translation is CASSSWGLAEETQYF.

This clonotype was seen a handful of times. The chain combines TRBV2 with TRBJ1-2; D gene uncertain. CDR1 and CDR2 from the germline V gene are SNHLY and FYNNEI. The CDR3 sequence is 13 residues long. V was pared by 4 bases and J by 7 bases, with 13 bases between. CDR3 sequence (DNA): TGTGCCAGCAGTGGAACAGAAACGTCTGGCTACACCTTC. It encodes CASSGTETSGYTF. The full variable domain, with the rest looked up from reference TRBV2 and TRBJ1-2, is EPEVTQTPSHQVTQMGQEVILRCVPISNHLYFYWYRQILGQKVEFLVSFYNNEISEKSEIFDDQFSVERPDGSNFTLKIRSTKLEDSAMYFCASSGTETSGYTFGSGTRLTVV.

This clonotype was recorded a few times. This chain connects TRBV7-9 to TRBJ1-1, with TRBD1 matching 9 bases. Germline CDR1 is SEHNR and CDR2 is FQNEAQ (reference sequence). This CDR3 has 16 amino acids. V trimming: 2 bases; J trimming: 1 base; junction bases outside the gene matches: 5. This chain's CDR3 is CASSLTTGGPNTEAFF. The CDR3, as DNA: TGTGCCAGCAGCTTAACCACAGGGGGCCCGAACACTGAAGCTTTCTTT.

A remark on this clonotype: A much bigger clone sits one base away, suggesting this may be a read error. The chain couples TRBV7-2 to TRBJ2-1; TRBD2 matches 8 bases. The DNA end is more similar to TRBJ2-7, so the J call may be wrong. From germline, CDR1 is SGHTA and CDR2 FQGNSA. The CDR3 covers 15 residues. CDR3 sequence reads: CASSLGTSRGNEQYF. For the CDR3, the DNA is TGTGCCAGCAGCTTAGGGACTAGCCGGGGCAATGAGCAGTACTTC.

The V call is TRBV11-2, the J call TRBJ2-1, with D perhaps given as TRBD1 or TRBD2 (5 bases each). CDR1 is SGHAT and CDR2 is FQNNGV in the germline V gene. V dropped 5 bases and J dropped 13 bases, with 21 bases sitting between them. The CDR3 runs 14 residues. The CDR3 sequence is CASSAARGQGTQFF. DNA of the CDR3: TGTGCCAGCAGCGCGGCGAGAGGCCAAGGGACCCAGTTCTTC.

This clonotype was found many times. This CDR3 is CATSRESTTNEKLFF. For the CDR3, the DNA is TGTGCCACCAGCAGAGAATCCACAACTAATGAAAAACTGTTTTTT. The chain couples TRBV15 to TRBJ1-4; D gene uncertain. The CDR3 is 15 residues long. Trimming took 0 bases from V and 0 from J, leaving 5 bases between them. Looked up from germline, CDR1 is LNHNV and CDR2 is YYDKDF (reference sequence).

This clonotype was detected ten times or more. This chain's CDR3 is CASSLVRGESEQYF. The CDR3 bases are TGTGCCAGCAGCCTGGTCCGTGGGGAGAGCGAGCAGTACTTC. The chain joins TRBV4-2 to TRBJ2-7; possibly TRBD2 for D (5 bases). Germline V gives CDR1 LGHNA, CDR2 YNFKEQ. The ends were cut back, 4 bases at V and 6 bases at J, with 16 bases in the middle. CDR3 length equals 14 residues.

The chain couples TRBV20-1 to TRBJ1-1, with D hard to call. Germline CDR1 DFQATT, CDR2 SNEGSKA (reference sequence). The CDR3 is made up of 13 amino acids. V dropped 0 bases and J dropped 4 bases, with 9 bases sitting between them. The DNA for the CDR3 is TGCAGTGCTAGAGAGAGCGGGATCACTGAAGCTTTCTTT. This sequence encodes CSARESGITEAFF.

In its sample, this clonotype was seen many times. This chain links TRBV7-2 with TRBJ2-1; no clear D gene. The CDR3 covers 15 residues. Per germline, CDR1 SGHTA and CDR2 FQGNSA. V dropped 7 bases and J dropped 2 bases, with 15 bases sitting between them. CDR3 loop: CASTLGTDPYNEQFF. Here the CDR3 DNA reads TGTGCCAGCACCCTAGGTACGGATCCCTACAATGAGCAGTTCTTC.

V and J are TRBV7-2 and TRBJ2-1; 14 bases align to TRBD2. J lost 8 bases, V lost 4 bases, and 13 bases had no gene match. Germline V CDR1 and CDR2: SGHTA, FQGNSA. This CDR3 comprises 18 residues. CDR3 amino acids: CASSSEGGLAGDGYEQFF. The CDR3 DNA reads TGTGCCAGCAGCTCCGAAGGGGGACTAGCGGGAGATGGCTATGAGCAGTTCTTC.

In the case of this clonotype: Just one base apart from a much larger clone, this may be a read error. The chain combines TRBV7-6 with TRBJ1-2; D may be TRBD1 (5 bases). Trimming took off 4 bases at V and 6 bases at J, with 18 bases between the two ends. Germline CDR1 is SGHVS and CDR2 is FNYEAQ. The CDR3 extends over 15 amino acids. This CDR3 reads CASSSPGAGDHGYTF. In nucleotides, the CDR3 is TGTGCCAGCAGCTCGCCCGGGGCGGGAGACCATGGCTACACCTTC.

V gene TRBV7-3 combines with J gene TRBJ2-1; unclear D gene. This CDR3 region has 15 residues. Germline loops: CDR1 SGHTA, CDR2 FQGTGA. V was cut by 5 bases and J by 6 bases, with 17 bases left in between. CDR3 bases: TGTGCCAGCAGCCAACATAGCTCACCTGCCAATGAGCAGTTCTTC. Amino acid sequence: CASSQHSSPANEQFF.